This T cell receptor (beta chain) derives from a study of neurological immune-mediated disorders. General study results and limits: There was no clinical or MRI feature that was associated with the multiple sclerosis repertoire cluster.

Turning to this clonotype: No antigen is known for it.

In germline, CDR1 is SGHRS, CDR2 YFSETQ. The V and J ends lost 0 bases and 6 bases respectively, with 18 bases between them. The CDR3 totals 16 residues. The cDNA was produced through 5'RACE with 10-nucleotide random UMIs. From the 5' RACE reads, TCRdb called clonotypes with MiXCR, one entry per CDR3 protein. Here the sample spans tens of thousands of distinct CDR3 sequences, around 2% being singletons. This chain uses TRBV5-1 with TRBJ2-5; D is possibly TRBD1 or TRBD2 (6 bases each). The receptor was derived from a middle-aged woman with multiple sclerosis. Sample: PBMCs. DNA of the CDR3: TGCGCCAGCAGCTTGGACGGGGAGAGGGGGGTGAAGACCCAGTACTTC. Translation: CASSLDGERGVKTQYF.